This T cell receptor beta chain is from a study of T cells after posttransplantation cyclophosphamide. As to this clone: Its specificity is unknown.

Assay: immunoSEQ multiplex PCR; the TCRdb copy retains only in-frame clones and omits some. Here the sample spans about 15,000 clones, under 85% being singletons. General study points: TRB overlap between skin or GI tissue T cells and blood was limited. Donor CD8+ memory clones often dominated recipient blood repertoires at later times. Recipient CMV seropositivity and CMV reactivation strongly tracked TRB clonality.

Germline V lookup: CDR1 KGHSH, CDR2 LQKENI. V lost 1 base to trimming and J lost 3 bases, with 16 bases between them. The CDR3 sequence is 17 residues long. This clonotype originated in a man aged 50-59 years in good health, CMV-negative, and a related stem cell transplant donor. The sequenced sample was memory CD4+ T cells sorted from PBMCs. The chain has TRBV18 and TRBJ1-5; D unclear. As DNA, the CDR3 is TGTGCCAGCTCACCACAGGATCTGTCAGGATTCAATCAGCCCCAGCATTTT. Encoded protein: CASSPQDLSGFNQPQHF.